Below, 30 T cell receptor beta chains from the same sample are listed, as sequenced in a study of blood T cell repertoires in COVID-19. The method was immunoSEQ multiplex PCR; TCRdb's version includes in-frame clones alone and lacks a portion of them. The sample has about 130,000 clones; around 74% are singletons. The sample taken for sequencing was peripheral blood. The receptors originated from a man aged 55 to 70 with acute or convalescent COVID-19.

The gene calls are TRBV19 and TRBJ1-5; D perhaps matches TRBD1 (5 bases). There are 15 residues in the CDR3. Germline V CDR1 and CDR2: LNHDA, SQIVND (reference sequence). V lost 7 bases and J 4 bases, leaving 17 bases between the germline ends. The CDR3 nucleotides are TGTGCCAGTAAGTCATCGGGGGAGCGAAATCAGCCCCAGCATTTT. It specifies CASKSSGERNQPQHF.

V usage is TRBV29-1 and J usage is TRBJ2-2; D might be TRBD1 (6 bases). Germline CDR1 is SQVTM and CDR2 is ANQGSEA. Trimming cost V 1 base and J 6 bases, with 15 bases left between them. The length of the CDR3 is 15 residues. In DNA form, the CDR3 reads TGCAGCGTTGAAGGTCGACCAGGGGTGGCCGGGGAGCTGTTTTTT. Amino acids: CSVEGRPGVAGELFF.

The chain links TRBV9 to TRBJ2-1; 14 positions match TRBD2. Trimming cost V 4 bases and J 8 bases; bases outside gene matches: 8. This CDR3 is 16 amino acids long. Per the germline V gene, CDR1 is SGDLS and CDR2 is YYNGEE. The CDR3 protein is CASSLKGTSGSYEQFF. The CDR3 DNA reads TGTGCCAGCAGCCTAAAGGGGACTAGCGGGAGTTATGAGCAGTTCTTC. Using reference TRBV9 and TRBJ2-1 for the parts outside the CDR3, the full variable domain is DSGVTQTPKHLITATGQRVTLRCSPRSGDLSVYWYQQSLDQGLQFLIQYYNGEERAKGNILERFSAQQFPDLHSELNLSSLELGDSALYFCASSLKGTSGSYEQFFGPGTRLTVL.

The rearrangement links TRBV24-1 to TRBJ2-3; 8 nucleotides match TRBD2. V gave up 3 bases and J gave up 3 bases; unmatched junction bases: 7. This CDR3 has 16 amino acids. Germline CDR1 is KGHDR and CDR2 is SFDVKD. The CDR3 here is CATSDGLAGVTDTQYF. In nucleotides, the CDR3 is TGTGCCACCAGTGATGGCCTAGCGGGTGTTACAGATACGCAGTATTTT.

This clone has just one count. This chain uses TRBV4-1 with TRBJ1-1; 8 nucleotides align to TRBD1. The V and J ends lost 4 bases and 1 base, in that order; junction bases with no gene match: 8. CDR3 length: 16 residues. Germline CDR1 MGHRA, CDR2 YSYEKL. The DNA of the CDR3 is TGCGCCAGCAGCCGGAGACAGGGGACCGAGAACACTGAAGCTTTCTTT. The encoded protein is CASSRRQGTENTEAFF.

A single count supports this clone. CDR3 protein: CASSIDEAKTTSGGNTEAFF. As DNA, the CDR3 is TGTGCCAGTAGTATAGATGAGGCCAAAACCACCTCCGGGGGGAACACTGAAGCTTTCTTT. The rearrangement joins TRBV19 to TRBJ1-1, with D possibly being TRBD1 (5 bases). Germline V gene sequence: CDR1 LNHDA, CDR2 SQIVND (reference sequence). The length of the CDR3 is 20 residues. Trimming cost V 0 bases and J 1 base, with 24 bases left between them.

This clone has a handful of counts. CDR3: CASTPRGAMNTEAFF. CDR3 nucleotide sequence: TGTGCCAGTACCCCACGGGGGGCGATGAACACTGAAGCTTTCTTT. This sequence joins TRBV19 and TRBJ1-1; the D gene is possibly TRBD1 (6 bases). The germline CDR1 and CDR2 sequences are LNHDA and SQIVND (reference sequence). Trimming took off 7 bases at V and 0 bases at J, with 15 bases between the two ends. This CDR3 spans 15 amino acids.

V and J are TRBV30 and TRBJ1-1; 7 bases map to TRBD1. Germline CDR1 reads GTSNPN; CDR2 reads SVGIG (reference sequence). V lost 6 bases to trimming and J lost 3 bases; unmatched junction nucleotides: 7. The CDR3 has 13 amino acids. The CDR3, as DNA: TGTGCCTGTTCGATTGACAGGGACACTGAAGCTTTCTTT. Translation: CACSIDRDTEAFF.

The rearrangement uses TRBV12-3 or TRBV12-4 and TRBJ1-2; no reliable D call. The ends were cut back, 6 bases at V and 8 bases at J, with 13 bases in the middle. This CDR3 has 12 amino acids. CDR3 sequence (DNA): TGTGCCAGCAGGTCCGGGAAATTGGGCTACACCTTC. Its protein product is CASRSGKLGYTF.

This clone was detected only a few times. CDR3 amino acids: CASSQVGYEQYF. CDR3 sequence (DNA): TGTGCCAGCAGCCAAGTCGGTTACGAGCAGTACTTC. The chain joins TRBV14 to TRBJ2-7; D is ambiguous. V was shortened by 1 base and J by 4 bases, with 5 bases between the two germline ends. The CDR3 runs to 12 residues. Germline loops: CDR1 SGHDN, CDR2 FVKESK.

The chain recombines TRBV4-2 with TRBJ2-1, with a possible D match to TRBD2 (6 bases). V was cut by 1 base and J by 5 bases, with 15 bases left in between. Germline V gene data show CDR1 as LGHNA and CDR2 as YNFKEQ. The CDR3 is 16 residues long. The CDR3 nucleotides are TGTGCCAGCAGCCAAGCGGTCCAGCGGGCCAACAATGAGCAGTTCTTC. Amino acid sequence: CASSQAVQRANNEQFF.

This clone was detected once. The V and J genes are TRBV19 and TRBJ1-3; TRBD1 agrees at 7 bases. After removal of 6 bases from V and 4 bases from J, the junction contained 9 bases not matched to a gene. The CDR3 is 15 amino acids. CDR1 is LNHDA, CDR2 SQIVND, per germline (reference sequence). Here the CDR3 reads CASRRDRARGNTIYF. The CDR3 DNA is TGTGCCAGTAGGAGAGACAGGGCGCGCGGAAACACCATATATTTT.

The chain is built from TRBV5-1 and TRBJ1-2; D not certain. V was clipped by 2 bases and J by 0 bases, with 8 bases between them. The CDR3 contains 14 residues. Germline V CDR1 and CDR2: SGHRS, YFSETQ. DNA of the CDR3: TGCGCCAGCAGCTTACGCCAGTCTAACTATGGCTACACCTTC. Amino acid sequence: CASSLRQSNYGYTF.

The chain is built from TRBV7-8 and TRBJ1-1; D gene unclear. V lost 3 bases and J lost 1, with 6 bases in between. Germline CDR1 SGHVS, CDR2 FQNEAQ. This CDR3 contains 13 residues. CDR3 in amino acids: CASSLEGNTEAFF. The CDR3 nucleotides are TGTGCCAGCAGCTTGGAGGGGAACACTGAAGCTTTCTTT.

CDR3 nucleotide sequence: TGTGCCATCAGGGGGACTAGCGGGAGGGCCGAGGAGCAGTTCTTC. It codes for CAIRGTSGRAEEQFF. The chain links TRBV10-3 to TRBJ2-1; TRBD2 agrees at 16 bases. Losses at the gene ends were 6 bases for V and 10 bases for J; bases not matched to a gene: 6. The germline V gene encodes CDR1 ENHRY and CDR2 SYGVKD. CDR3 size: 15 residues.

The chain couples TRBV3-1 (or the pseudogene TRBV3-2) to TRBJ2-3; 11 bases are a match to TRBD2. The V and J ends lost 4 bases and 8 bases, in that order; junction bases with no gene match: 8. Germline CDR1 LGHDT, CDR2 YNNKEL (reference sequence). The CDR3 is 15 amino acids. CDR3 residues: CASSPFSGGGRTQYF. The CDR3 bases are TGTGCCAGCAGCCCGTTTAGCGGGGGGGGCCGTACGCAGTATTTT.

The rearrangement uses TRBV19 and TRBJ2-3, with a tentative D call TRBD1 (6 bases). This CDR3 comprises 14 residues. The V gene's germline CDR1 is LNHDA and CDR2 SQIVND (reference sequence). V lost 8 bases to trimming and J lost 6 bases, with 18 bases between them. The CDR3 spells CASHTRGSVDTQYF. CDR3 bases: TGTGCCAGTCATACTAGGGGGTCCGTCGATACGCAGTATTTT.

This clone turned up a few times. The chain links TRBV7-2 to TRBJ1-2; TRBD1 aligns across 7 bases. CDR1 is SGHTA, CDR2 FQGNSA, per germline. The CDR3 runs 14 residues. V lost 6 bases, J lost 1 base, and 5 bases stayed unmatched. As DNA, the CDR3 is TGTGCCAGCAGTCGGGACAGACTTAACTATGGCTACACCTTC. This gives the protein CASSRDRLNYGYTF. The variable domain in full, completed from reference TRBV7-2 and TRBJ1-2, reads GAGVSQSPSNKVTEKGKDVELRCDPISGHTALYWYRQSLGQGLEFLIYFQGNSAPDKSGLPSDRFSAERTGGSVSTLTIQRTQQEDSAVYLCASSRDRLNYGYTFGSGTRLTVV.

This clone was recorded once. V gene TRBV25-1 combines with J gene TRBJ1-1; 7 positions agree with TRBD1. V shed 6 bases, J shed 4 bases, and the junction held 5 bases outside the gene matches. Germline-derived CDR1 and CDR2 are MGHDK and SYGVNS. The CDR3 extends over 13 amino acids. The CDR3 is CASRGTDGTEAFF. As DNA, the CDR3 is TGTGCCAGCAGGGGGACAGACGGCACTGAAGCTTTCTTT.

The chain has TRBV9 and TRBJ2-1; the match to TRBD1 covers 7 bases. This CDR3 is built from 15 residues. The V segment lost 2 bases and the J segment 0 bases; nucleotides outside the gene matches: 2. CDR1 and CDR2 from the germline V gene are SGDLS and YYNGEE. The CDR3 loop is CASSVAGGSYNEQFF. DNA for the CDR3: TGTGCCAGCAGCGTGGCAGGGGGCTCCTACAATGAGCAGTTCTTC.

This clone was recorded a few times. The chain employs TRBV11-2 and TRBJ1-6; D is unclear. CDR1 and CDR2 (germline): SGHAT, FQNNGV. V lost 5 bases, J lost 1 base, and 3 bases lay in between. The CDR3 runs 13 residues. CDR3 in amino acids: CASSLSYNSPLHF. CDR3 sequence (DNA): TGTGCCAGCAGCCTATCCTATAATTCACCCCTCCACTTT.

The V gene is TRBV27, the J gene TRBJ2-7; D may be TRBD1 (6 bases). The CDR3 length is 16 residues. The ends were cut back, 4 bases at V and 6 bases at J, with 22 bases in the middle. Germline V lookup: CDR1 MNHEY, CDR2 SMNVEV (reference sequence). CDR3 DNA: TGTGCCAGCAGTTCCTCCCCGGGCAGGGGAGATTCCGAGCAGTACTTC. Translation: CASSSSPGRGDSEQYF.

This clone came up once. This chain uses TRBV7-9 with TRBJ2-4; 15 nucleotides align to TRBD2. The CDR3 has 16 amino acids. Trimming cost V 5 bases and J 7 bases; bases outside gene matches: 6. Germline V CDR1 and CDR2: SEHNR, FQNEAQ (reference sequence). The CDR3 loop reads CASSPWTSGRVNIQYF. CDR3 in DNA: TGTGCCAGCAGCCCCTGGACTAGCGGGAGGGTGAACATTCAGTACTTC.

This clone was found a few times. The chain links TRBV25-1 to TRBJ1-1; TRBD1 is a possible D gene (5 bases). This CDR3 has 13 amino acids. From germline, CDR1 is MGHDK and CDR2 SYGVNS. Trimming left V 4 bases short and J 10 bases short, with 16 bases between. CDR3 bases: TGTGCCAGCAGTGTATTCTCAGGGTCGGGAGCTTTCTTT. Encoded protein: CASSVFSGSGAFF.

The chain is built from TRBV9 and TRBJ1-3, with TRBD1 as a possible D gene (5 bases). With 0 bases removed from V and 0 bases from J, the gap between germline ends came to 16 bases. The CDR3 consists of 18 residues. Looked up from germline, CDR1 is SGDLS and CDR2 is YYNGEE. The CDR3 protein is CASSVEVQAGASGNTIYF. The CDR3 bases are TGTGCCAGCAGCGTAGAGGTACAGGCAGGAGCCTCTGGAAACACCATATATTTT. The full variable domain, rest sourced from reference TRBV9 and TRBJ1-3, is DSGVTQTPKHLITATGQRVTLRCSPRSGDLSVYWYQQSLDQGLQFLIQYYNGEERAKGNILERFSAQQFPDLHSELNLSSLELGDSALYFCASSVEVQAGASGNTIYFGEGSWLTVV.

V gene TRBV12-5 combines with J gene TRBJ1-5, with D unclear. The CDR3 length is 14 residues. V was clipped by 1 base and J by 7 bases, with 11 bases between them. CDR1 is LGHNT and CDR2 is FRNRAP in the germline V gene. The CDR3 reads CASGLDLKSQPQHF. The CDR3 nucleotides are TGTGCTAGTGGTTTGGATTTGAAAAGCCAGCCCCAGCATTTT. The full variable domain, its missing parts supplied by reference TRBV12-5 and TRBJ1-5, is DARVTQTPRHKVTEMGQEVTMRCQPILGHNTVFWYRQTMMQGLELLAYFRNRAPLDDSGMPKDRFSAEMPDATLATLKIQPSEPRDSAVYFCASGLDLKSQPQHFGDGTRLSIL.

The chain links TRBV6-4 to TRBJ2-2; D is perhaps TRBD2 (6 bases). Germline CDR1 MRHNA, CDR2 SNTAGT. This CDR3 contains 15 residues. The V end lost 7 bases, the J end lost 1 base, and 13 bases lay between the germline ends. CDR3 sequence (DNA): TGTGCCAGCACCAGAGTTAGCGGGAACACCGGGGAGCTGTTTTTT. It is translated as CASTRVSGNTGELFF.

V gene TRBV7-8 combines with J gene TRBJ2-7, with TRBD2 as a possible D gene (6 bases). Per the germline V gene, CDR1 is SGHVS and CDR2 is FQNEAQ. This CDR3 is built from 14 residues. V lost 2 bases, J lost 5 bases, and 13 bases lay in between. CDR3 sequence (DNA): TGTGCCAGCAGCTTATCTCTAGCGACTAACGAGCAGTACTTC. It codes for CASSLSLATNEQYF.

The gene calls are TRBV24-1 and TRBJ2-2; TRBD1 is a possible D gene (6 bases). The CDR3 has 17 residues. From germline, CDR1 is KGHDR and CDR2 SFDVKD. The V end was cut by 5 bases, the J end by 3 bases, with 18 bases between. The CDR3 loop is CATSGPSQGLDTGELFF. The DNA of the CDR3 is TGTGCCACCAGTGGACCCTCACAGGGATTGGACACCGGGGAGCTGTTTTTT.

The rearrangement links TRBV7-6 to TRBJ2-7, with 11 bases aligning to TRBD2. This CDR3 spans 14 amino acids. Trimming took 4 bases from V and 7 from J; bases not matched to a gene: 6. Germline CDR1 reads SGHVS; CDR2 reads FNYEAQ. The CDR3 reads CASSSTSGSNEQYF. The CDR3 nucleotides read TGTGCCAGCAGCTCTACTAGCGGGAGTAATGAGCAGTACTTC.